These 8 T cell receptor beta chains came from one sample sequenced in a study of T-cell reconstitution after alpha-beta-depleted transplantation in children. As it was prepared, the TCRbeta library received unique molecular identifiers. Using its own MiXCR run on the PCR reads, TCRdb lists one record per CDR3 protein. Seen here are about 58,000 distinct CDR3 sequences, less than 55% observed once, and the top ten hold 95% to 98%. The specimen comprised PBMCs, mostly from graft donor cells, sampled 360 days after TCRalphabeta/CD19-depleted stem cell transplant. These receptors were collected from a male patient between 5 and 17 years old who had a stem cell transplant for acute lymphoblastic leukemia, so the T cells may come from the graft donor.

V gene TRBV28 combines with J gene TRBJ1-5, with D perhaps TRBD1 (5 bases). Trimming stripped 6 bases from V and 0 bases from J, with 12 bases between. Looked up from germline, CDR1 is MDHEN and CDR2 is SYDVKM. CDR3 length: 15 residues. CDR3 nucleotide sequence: TGTGCCAGCAGCCCCGGCAGGGATAGCAATCAGCCCCAGCATTTT. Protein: CASSPGRDSNQPQHF.

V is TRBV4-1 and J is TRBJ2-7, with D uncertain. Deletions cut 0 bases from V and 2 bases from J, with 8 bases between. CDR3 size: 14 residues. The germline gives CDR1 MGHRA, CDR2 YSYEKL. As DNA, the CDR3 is TGCGCCAGCAGCCAAGAGGCGGTACCCTACGAGCAGTACTTC. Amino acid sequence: CASSQEAVPYEQYF.

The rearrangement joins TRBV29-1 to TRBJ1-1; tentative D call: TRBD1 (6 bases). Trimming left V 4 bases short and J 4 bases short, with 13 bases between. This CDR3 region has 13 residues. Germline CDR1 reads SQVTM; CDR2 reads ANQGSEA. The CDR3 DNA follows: TGCAGCGTTGGGGGGGGCGAGGGCACTGAAGCTTTCTTT. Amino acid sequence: CSVGGGEGTEAFF. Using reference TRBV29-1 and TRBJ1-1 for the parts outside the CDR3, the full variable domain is SAVISQKPSRDICQRGTSLTIQCQVDSQVTMMFWYRQQPGQSLTLIATANQGSEATYESGFVIDKFPISRPNLTFSTLTVSNMSPEDSSIYLCSVGGGEGTEAFFGQGTRLTVV.

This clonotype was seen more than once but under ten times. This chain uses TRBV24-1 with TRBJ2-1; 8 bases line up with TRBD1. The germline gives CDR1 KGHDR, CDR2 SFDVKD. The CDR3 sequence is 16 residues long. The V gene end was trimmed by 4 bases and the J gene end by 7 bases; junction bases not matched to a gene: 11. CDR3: CATSDPAGQGTNEQFF. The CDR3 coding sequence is TGTGCCACCAGTGACCCGGCAGGACAGGGCACGAATGAGCAGTTCTTC.

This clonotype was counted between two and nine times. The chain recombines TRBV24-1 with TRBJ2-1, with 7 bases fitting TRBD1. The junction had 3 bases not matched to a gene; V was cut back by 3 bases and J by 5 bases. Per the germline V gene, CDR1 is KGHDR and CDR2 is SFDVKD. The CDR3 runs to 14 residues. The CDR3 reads CATSDADRNNEQFF. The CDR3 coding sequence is TGTGCCACCAGTGATGCGGACAGGAACAATGAGCAGTTCTTC.

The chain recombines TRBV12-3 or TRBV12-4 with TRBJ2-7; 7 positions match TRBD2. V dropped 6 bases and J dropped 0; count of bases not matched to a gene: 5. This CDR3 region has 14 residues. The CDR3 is CASSYLADSYEQYF. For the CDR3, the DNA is TGTGCCAGCAGCTACCTAGCGGACTCCTACGAGCAGTACTTC.

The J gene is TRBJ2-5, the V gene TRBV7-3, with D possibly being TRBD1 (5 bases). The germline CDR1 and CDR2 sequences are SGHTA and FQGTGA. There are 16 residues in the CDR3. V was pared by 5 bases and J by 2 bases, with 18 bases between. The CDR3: CASSPSMGQPQETQYF. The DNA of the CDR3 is TGTGCCAGCAGCCCCTCTATGGGGCAGCCACAAGAGACCCAGTACTTC.

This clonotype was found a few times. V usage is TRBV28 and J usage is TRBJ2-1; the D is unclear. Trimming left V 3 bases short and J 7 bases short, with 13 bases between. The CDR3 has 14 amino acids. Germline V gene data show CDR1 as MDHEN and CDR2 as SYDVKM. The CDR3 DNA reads TGTGCCAGCAGTTTGGACGGAGATTTTAATGAGCAGTTCTTC. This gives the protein CASSLDGDFNEQFF.